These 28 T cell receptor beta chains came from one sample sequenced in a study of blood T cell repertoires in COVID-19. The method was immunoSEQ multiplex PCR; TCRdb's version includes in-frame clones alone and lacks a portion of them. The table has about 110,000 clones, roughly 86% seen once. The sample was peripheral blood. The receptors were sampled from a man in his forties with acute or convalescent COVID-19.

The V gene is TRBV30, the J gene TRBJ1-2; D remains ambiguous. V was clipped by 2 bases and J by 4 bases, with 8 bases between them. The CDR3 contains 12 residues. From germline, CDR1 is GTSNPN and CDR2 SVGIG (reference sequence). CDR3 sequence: CAWSPSTYGYTF. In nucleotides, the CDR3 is TGTGCCTGGAGTCCCAGTACCTATGGCTACACCTTC.

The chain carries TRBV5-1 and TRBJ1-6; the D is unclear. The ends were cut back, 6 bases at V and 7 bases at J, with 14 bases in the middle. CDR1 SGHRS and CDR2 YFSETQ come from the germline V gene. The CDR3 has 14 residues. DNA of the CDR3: TGCGCCAGCAATGAGGGCTTGCCCAATTCACCCCTCCACTTT. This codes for CASNEGLPNSPLHF.

CDR3 bases: TGTGCCAGCAGCCACCCGGGGGGCGCAAAGACCCAGTACTTC. Protein product: CASSHPGGAKTQYF. The chain carries TRBV7-9 and TRBJ2-5; D might be TRBD2 (7 bases). The V end lost 5 bases, the J end lost 6 bases, and 16 bases lay between the germline ends. This CDR3 contains 14 residues. Germline V gives CDR1 SEHNR, CDR2 FQNEAQ (reference sequence).

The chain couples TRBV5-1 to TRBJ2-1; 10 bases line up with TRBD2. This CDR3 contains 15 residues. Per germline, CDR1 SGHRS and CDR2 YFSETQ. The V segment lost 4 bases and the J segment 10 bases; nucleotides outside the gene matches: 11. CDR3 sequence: CASSLSLAGVREQFF. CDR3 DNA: TGCGCCAGCAGCCTGTCCCTAGCGGGAGTTCGAGAGCAGTTCTTC.

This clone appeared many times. Here the CDR3 DNA reads TGTGCCAGCAACCCCCGCGGGGGAAACACCATATATTTT. Translated, it gives CASNPRGGNTIYF. This chain links TRBV13 with TRBJ1-3; no reliable D call. CDR1 is PRHDT, CDR2 FYEKMQ, per germline (reference sequence). The CDR3 has 13 amino acids. V was shortened by 7 bases and J by 4 bases, with 11 bases between the two germline ends. Variable domain in full (rest from reference TRBV13 and TRBJ1-3): AAGVIQSPRHLIKEKRETATLKCYPIPRHDTVYWYQQGPGQDPQFLISFYEKMQSDKGSIPDRFSAQQFSDYHSELNMSSLELGDSALYFCASNPRGGNTIYFGEGSWLTVV.

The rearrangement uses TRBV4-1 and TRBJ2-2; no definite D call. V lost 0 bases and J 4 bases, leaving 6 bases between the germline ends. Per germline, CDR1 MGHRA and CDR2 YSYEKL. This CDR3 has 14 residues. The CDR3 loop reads CASSQDRPTGELFF. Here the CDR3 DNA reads TGCGCCAGCAGCCAAGACAGGCCCACCGGGGAGCTGTTTTTT.

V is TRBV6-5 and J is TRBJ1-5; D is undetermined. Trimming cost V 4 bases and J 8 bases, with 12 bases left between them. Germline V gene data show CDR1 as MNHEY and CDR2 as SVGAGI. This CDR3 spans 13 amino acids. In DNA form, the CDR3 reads TGTGCCAGCAGTTCCCGCCCCGGGGAGCCCCAGCATTTT. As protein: CASSSRPGEPQHF.

CDR3 amino acids: CASSLGDRVGSPLHF. In DNA form, the CDR3 reads TGTGCCAGCAGCTTAGGCGACAGGGTGGGGTCACCCCTCCACTTT. This rearrangement joins TRBV7-9 to TRBJ1-6, with 7 bases fitting TRBD1. The CDR3 contains 15 residues. V lost 1 base and J lost 10; bases outside the gene matches: 7. Germline-derived CDR1 and CDR2 are SEHNR and FQNEAQ (reference sequence).

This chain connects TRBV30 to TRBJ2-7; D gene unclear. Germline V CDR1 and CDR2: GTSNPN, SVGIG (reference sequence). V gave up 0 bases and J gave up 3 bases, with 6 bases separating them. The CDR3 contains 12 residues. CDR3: CAWSVPSYEQYF. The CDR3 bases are TGTGCCTGGAGTGTACCTAGCTACGAGCAGTACTTC.

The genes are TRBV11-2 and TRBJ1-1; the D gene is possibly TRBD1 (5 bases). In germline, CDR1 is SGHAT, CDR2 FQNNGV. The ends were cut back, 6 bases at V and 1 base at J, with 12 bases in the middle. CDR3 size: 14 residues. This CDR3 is CASRIGVANTEAFF. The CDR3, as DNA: TGTGCCAGCAGAATAGGGGTAGCGAACACTGAAGCTTTCTTT. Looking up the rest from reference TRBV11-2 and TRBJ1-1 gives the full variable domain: EAGVAQSPRYKIIEKRQSVAFWCNPISGHATLYWYQQILGQGPKLLIQFQNNGVVDDSQLPKDRFSAERLKGVDSTLKIQPAKLEDSAVYLCASRIGVANTEAFFGQGTRLTVV.

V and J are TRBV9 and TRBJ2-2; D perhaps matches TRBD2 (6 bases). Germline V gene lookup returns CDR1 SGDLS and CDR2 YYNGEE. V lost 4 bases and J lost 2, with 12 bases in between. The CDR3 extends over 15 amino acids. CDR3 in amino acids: CASSPSGGNTGELFF. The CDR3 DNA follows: TGTGCCAGCAGCCCCTCCGGGGGAAACACCGGGGAGCTGTTTTTT.

CDR3 protein: CASRLTRRVSTDTQYF. The DNA of the CDR3 is TGTGCAAGTCGATTGACCCGTCGGGTTAGCACAGATACGCAGTATTTT. The rearrangement uses TRBV12-2 and TRBJ2-3; the table's D call, TRBD2, has no DNA check behind it. TRBV12-2 is a recognized pseudogene. The CDR3 extends over 16 amino acids.

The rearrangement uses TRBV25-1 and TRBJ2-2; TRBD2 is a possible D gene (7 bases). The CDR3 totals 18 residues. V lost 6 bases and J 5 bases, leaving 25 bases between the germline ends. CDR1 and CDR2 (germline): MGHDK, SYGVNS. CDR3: CASRASIPGLRGTGELFF. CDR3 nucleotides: TGTGCCAGCAGGGCCAGTATACCGGGACTAAGGGGGACCGGGGAGCTGTTTTTT.

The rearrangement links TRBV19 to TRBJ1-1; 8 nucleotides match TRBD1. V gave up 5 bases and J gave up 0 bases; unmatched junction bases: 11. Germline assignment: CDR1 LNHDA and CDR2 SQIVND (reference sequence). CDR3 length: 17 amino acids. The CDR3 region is CASSLLKDRAVNTEAFF. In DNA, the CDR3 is TGTGCCAGTAGTTTGCTAAAGGACAGGGCAGTGAACACTGAAGCTTTCTTT. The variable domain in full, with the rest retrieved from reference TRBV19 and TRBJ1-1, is DGGITQSPKYLFRKEGQNVTLSCEQNLNHDAMYWYRQDPGQGLRLIYYSQIVNDFQKGDIAEGYSVSREKKESFPLTVTSAQKNPTAFYLCASSLLKDRAVNTEAFFGQGTRLTVV.

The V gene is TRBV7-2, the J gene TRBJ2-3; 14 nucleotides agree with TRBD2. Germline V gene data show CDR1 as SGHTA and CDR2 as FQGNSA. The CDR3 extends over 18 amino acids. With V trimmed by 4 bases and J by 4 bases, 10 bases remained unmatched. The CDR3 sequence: CASSSGLTSGGAPDTQYF. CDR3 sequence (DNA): TGTGCCAGCAGCTCGGGCCTGACTAGCGGGGGGGCCCCAGATACGCAGTATTTT.

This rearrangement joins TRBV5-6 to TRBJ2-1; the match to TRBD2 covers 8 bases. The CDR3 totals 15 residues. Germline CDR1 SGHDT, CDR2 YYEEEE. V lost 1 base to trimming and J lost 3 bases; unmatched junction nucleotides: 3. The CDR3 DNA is TGTGCCAGCAGCTTGTTTACTAGCGGCTACAATGAGCAGTTCTTC. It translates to CASSLFTSGYNEQFF.

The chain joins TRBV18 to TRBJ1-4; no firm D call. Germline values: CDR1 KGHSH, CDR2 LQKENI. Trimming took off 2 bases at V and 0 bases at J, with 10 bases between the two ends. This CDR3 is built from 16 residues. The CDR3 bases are TGTGCCAGCTCACCATCCGCCAGTGCAACTAATGAAAAACTGTTTTTT. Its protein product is CASSPSASATNEKLFF.

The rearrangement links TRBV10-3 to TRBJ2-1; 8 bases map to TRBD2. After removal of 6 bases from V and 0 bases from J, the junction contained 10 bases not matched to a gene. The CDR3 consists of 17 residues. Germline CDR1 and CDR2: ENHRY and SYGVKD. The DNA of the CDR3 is TGTGCCATCAGCCCCTCGCGGGGGGCCAGCTCCTACAATGAGCAGTTCTTC. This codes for CAISPSRGASSYNEQFF.

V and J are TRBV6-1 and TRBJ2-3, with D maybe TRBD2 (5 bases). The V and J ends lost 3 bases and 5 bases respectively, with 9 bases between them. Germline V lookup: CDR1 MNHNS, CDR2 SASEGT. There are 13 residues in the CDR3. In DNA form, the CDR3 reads TGTGCCAGCAGTGACGAGGCGGGAGATACGCAGTATTTT. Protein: CASSDEAGDTQYF.

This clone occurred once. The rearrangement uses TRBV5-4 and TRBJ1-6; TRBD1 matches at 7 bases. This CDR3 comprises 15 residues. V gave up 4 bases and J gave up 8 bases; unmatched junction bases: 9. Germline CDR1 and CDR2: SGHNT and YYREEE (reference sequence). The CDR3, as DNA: TGTGCCAGCAGCCGGATGACAGGGATGGATTCACCCCTCCACTTT. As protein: CASSRMTGMDSPLHF. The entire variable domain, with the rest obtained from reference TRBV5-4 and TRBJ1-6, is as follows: ETGVTQSPTHLIKTRGQQVTLRCSSQSGHNTVSWYQQALGQGPQFIFQYYREEENGRGNFPPRFSGLQFPNYSSELNVNALELDDSALYLCASSRMTGMDSPLHFGNGTRLTVT.

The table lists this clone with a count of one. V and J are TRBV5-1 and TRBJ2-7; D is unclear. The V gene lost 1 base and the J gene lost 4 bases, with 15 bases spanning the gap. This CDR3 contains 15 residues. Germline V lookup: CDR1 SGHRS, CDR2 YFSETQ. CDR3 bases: TGCGCCAGCAGCTTGTGGTCAGGTCCTTCGTACGAGCAGTACTTC. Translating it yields CASSLWSGPSYEQYF.

The CDR3 nucleotides read TGTGCCAGCAGCGCCATGCCAGCGGGGGGCCAAGAGACCCAGTACTTC. This encodes CASSAMPAGGQETQYF. V gene TRBV9 combines with J gene TRBJ2-5, with 9 bases lining up with TRBD2. CDR1 is SGDLS and CDR2 is YYNGEE in the germline V gene. The CDR3 has 16 amino acids. Trimming removed 3 bases from V and 1 base from J; junction bases left unmatched: 7.

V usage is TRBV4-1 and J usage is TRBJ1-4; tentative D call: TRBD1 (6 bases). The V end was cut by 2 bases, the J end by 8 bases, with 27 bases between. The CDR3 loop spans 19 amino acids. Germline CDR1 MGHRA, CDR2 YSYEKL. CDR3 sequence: CASSQSVPQHGTPGEKLFF. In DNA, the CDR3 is TGCGCCAGCAGCCAATCGGTACCGCAGCACGGGACACCGGGCGAAAAACTGTTTTTT.

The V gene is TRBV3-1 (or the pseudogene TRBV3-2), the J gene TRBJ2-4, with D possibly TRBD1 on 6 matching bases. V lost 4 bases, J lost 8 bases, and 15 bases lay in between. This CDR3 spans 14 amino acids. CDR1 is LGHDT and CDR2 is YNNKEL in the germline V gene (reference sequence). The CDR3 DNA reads TGTGCCAGCAGCCCTTATCCAGGGGAAGACATTCAGTACTTC. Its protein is CASSPYPGEDIQYF.

The CDR3 here is CASSFSPSTDTQYF. CDR3 coding DNA: TGTGCCAGCAGCTTCTCCCCTAGCACAGATACGCAGTATTTT. The chain has TRBV7-2 and TRBJ2-3; D uncertain. Germline lookup yields CDR1 SGHTA and CDR2 FQGNSA. The CDR3 runs to 14 residues. V was shortened by 3 bases and J by 0 bases, with 7 bases between the two germline ends.

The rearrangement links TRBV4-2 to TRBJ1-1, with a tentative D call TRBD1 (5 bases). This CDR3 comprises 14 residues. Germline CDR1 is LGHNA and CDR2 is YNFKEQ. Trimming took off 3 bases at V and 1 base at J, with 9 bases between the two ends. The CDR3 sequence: CASSQWGENTEAFF. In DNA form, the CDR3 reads TGTGCCAGCAGCCAGTGGGGGGAGAACACTGAAGCTTTCTTT.

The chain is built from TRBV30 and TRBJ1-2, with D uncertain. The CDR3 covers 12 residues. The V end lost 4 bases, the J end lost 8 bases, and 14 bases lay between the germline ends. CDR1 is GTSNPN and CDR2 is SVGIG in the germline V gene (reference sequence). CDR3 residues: CAWNGPIGGYTF. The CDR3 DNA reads TGTGCCTGGAATGGCCCGATCGGGGGCTACACCTTC.

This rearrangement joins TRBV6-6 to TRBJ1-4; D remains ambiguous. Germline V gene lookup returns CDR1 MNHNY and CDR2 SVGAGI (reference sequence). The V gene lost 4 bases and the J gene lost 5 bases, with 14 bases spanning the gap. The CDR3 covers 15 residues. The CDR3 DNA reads TGTGCCAGCAGTTCAGACGACATGCCCAATGAAAAACTGTTTTTT. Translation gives CASSSDDMPNEKLFF.